This section outlines one TCR beta chain sequence together with its context. These data belong to a study of blood T cell repertoires in COVID-19. Study summary: Sites across the United States, Italy and Spain contributed samples from acute and convalescent COVID-19. The analysed material was cDNA or gDNA that came from T cells, B-cell-depleted T cells, or PBMCs.

Under the authors' procedure: Estimation of nucleated cell counts was performed using reference gene primer amplification. The assay was immunoSEQ multiplex PCR, and TCRdb's table has in-frame clones only and misses some. From that table come the V and J calls and clone size; the DNA was used to work out D and trimming. The sample has 200,000 to 250,000 clones, roughly nine tenths seen once; the top ten hold 6.2%. From germline, CDR1 is SGHRS and CDR2 YFSETQ. Trimming removed 4 bases from V and 3 bases from J; junction bases left unmatched: 9. CDR3 length equals 16 residues. The specimen sequenced was peripheral blood. This TCR derives from a man in his sixties with acute or convalescent COVID-19. The rearrangement uses TRBV5-1 and TRBJ1-4, with TRBD1 identical over 7 bases. CDR3 amino acids: CASSRPDRASNEKLFF. The CDR3 bases are TGCGCCAGCAGCCGTCCTGACAGGGCTTCTAATGAAAAACTGTTTTTT. Complete variable domain (other parts from reference TRBV5-1 and TRBJ1-4): KAGVTQTPRYLIKTRGQQVTLSCSPISGHRSVSWYQQTPGQGLQFLFEYFSETQRNKGNFPGRFSGRQFSNSRSEMNVSTLELGDSALYLCASSRPDRASNEKLFFGSGTQLSVL.